A single sample gave rise to the 20 T cell receptor beta chains below, sequenced in a study of shared T cell receptors in the human thymus. Repertoires were generated with immunoSEQ multiplex PCR, while TCRdb's copy carries only in-frame clones and drops some. The sample lists some 660,000 clones, approximately 87% seen once, with 0.009% to 0.0095% in the top ten. These data were likewise used in another study, on human thymus T cells.

The material sequenced was thymocytes. These receptors came from a boy younger than two with a congenital heart defect.

J is TRBJ2-1 and V is TRBV27; 14 nucleotides agree with TRBD2. Germline CDR1 and CDR2: MNHEY and SMNVEV (reference sequence). J lost 7 bases, V lost 3 bases, and 8 bases had no gene match. CDR3 length: 17 amino acids. The CDR3 loop is CASSLLTSGGADNEQFF. In DNA form, the CDR3 reads TGTGCCAGCAGTTTGTTGACTAGCGGGGGGGCCGATAATGAGCAGTTCTTC.

The V call is TRBV16, the J call TRBJ2-5, with 8 positions matching TRBD2. Unmatched junction bases numbered 7, after V lost 2 bases and J lost 5 bases. The germline V gene has CDR1 KGHSY and CDR2 FQNENV. The CDR3 length is 15 residues. The CDR3 DNA reads as TGTGCCAGCAGCCAAATTCGCGGGAGGATGGAGACCCAGTACTTC. It codes for CASSQIRGRMETQYF.

This chain connects TRBV18 to TRBJ2-1, with 8 bases lining up with TRBD2. After removal of 1 base from V and 6 bases from J, the junction contained 11 bases not matched to a gene. The CDR3 is 17 residues long. Germline V lookup: CDR1 KGHSH, CDR2 LQKENI. The CDR3 DNA is TGTGCCAGCTCACCACTCCGGGAGGGCCCGATTGGCAATGAGCAGTTCTTC. Encoded protein: CASSPLREGPIGNEQFF.

The gene calls are TRBV28 and TRBJ2-3, with TRBD1 matching over 7 bases. The CDR3 has 16 amino acids. V was pared by 1 base and J by 5 bases, with 9 bases of the junction left unmatched. Germline CDR1 and CDR2: MDHEN and SYDVKM. CDR3 bases: TGTGCCAGCAGTTTATCCCATGGACAGGTCTTAGATACGCAGTATTTT. Amino acid sequence: CASSLSHGQVLDTQYF. The full variable domain, in which reference TRBV28 and TRBJ2-3 provide the parts outside the CDR3, is DVKVTQSSRYLVKRTGEKVFLECVQDMDHENMFWYRQDPGLGLRLIYFSYDVKMKEKGDIPEGYSVSREKKERFSLILESASTNQTSMYLCASSLSHGQVLDTQYFGPGTRLTVL.

The chain uses TRBV29-1 and TRBJ2-6; D is ambiguous. This CDR3 contains 14 residues. Between the trimmed V and J ends, which lost 7 bases and 0 bases, there was a span of 10 bases. CDR1 SQVTM and CDR2 ANQGSEA come from the germline V gene. The CDR3 DNA reads as TGCAGCGCCCCGAACGGCTCTGGGGCCAACGTCCTGACTTTC. Residues: CSAPNGSGANVLTF.

The chain couples TRBV27 to TRBJ2-1, with TRBD2 matching 7 bases. The CDR3 loop spans 18 amino acids. Per the germline V gene, CDR1 is MNHEY and CDR2 is SMNVEV (reference sequence). V shed 0 bases and J 5 bases; nucleotides not matched to a gene: 13. The DNA for the CDR3 is TGTGCCAGCAGTTTATCCCCGCGGGTTAAGCGGGGAAACAATGAGCAGTTCTTC. Amino acids: CASSLSPRVKRGNNEQFF.

V and J are TRBV7-8 and TRBJ1-5; tentatively, D is TRBD1 (5 bases). The CDR3 consists of 15 residues. V gave up 5 bases and J gave up 7 bases, with 18 bases separating them. Germline V gives CDR1 SGHVS, CDR2 FQNEAQ. CDR3 coding DNA: TGTGCCAGCAGCACCAACCGGCGGGGGGGACAGCCCCAGCATTTT. Encoded protein: CASSTNRRGGQPQHF.

CDR3 amino acids: CASSGPRTGVSYGYTF. Written as DNA, the CDR3 is TGTGCCAGCAGTGGCCCGCGGACAGGGGTTAGCTATGGCTACACCTTC. This chain links TRBV28 with TRBJ1-2, with 9 bases lining up with TRBD1. Trimming cost V 5 bases and J 4 bases; bases outside gene matches: 11. Germline CDR1 reads MDHEN; CDR2 reads SYDVKM. This CDR3 is built from 16 residues.

This chain uses TRBV25-1 with TRBJ2-2; D may be TRBD2 (6 bases). Germline CDR1 reads MGHDK; CDR2 reads SYGVNS. The CDR3 runs to 15 residues. The V end was cut by 1 base, the J end by 6 bases, with 12 bases between. This CDR3 is CASSELGGRAGELFF. The CDR3 nucleotides are TGTGCCAGCAGTGAATTGGGGGGACGGGCCGGGGAGCTGTTTTTT.

This clone was observed once. The chain has TRBV19 and TRBJ2-1, with TRBD2 matching over 7 bases. The CDR3 runs to 17 residues. The germline gives CDR1 LNHDA, CDR2 SQIVND (reference sequence). V lost 4 bases and J lost 3; bases outside the gene matches: 12. The CDR3 loop reads CASSRGGLGTNYNEQFF. In DNA form, the CDR3 reads TGTGCCAGTAGTAGGGGAGGTTTGGGGACTAACTACAATGAGCAGTTCTTC. Together with reference TRBV19 and TRBJ2-1, the CDR3 gives the full variable domain: DGGITQSPKYLFRKEGQNVTLSCEQNLNHDAMYWYRQDPGQGLRLIYYSQIVNDFQKGDIAEGYSVSREKKESFPLTVTSAQKNPTAFYLCASSRGGLGTNYNEQFFGPGTRLTVL.

This chain links TRBV2 with TRBJ2-1, with 9 positions matching TRBD2. J was trimmed by 12 bases and V by 9 bases; bases with no gene match: 6. The length of the CDR3 is 11 residues. Germline loops: CDR1 SNHLY, CDR2 FYNNEI. CDR3: CARVGGGVQFF. CDR3 coding DNA: TGTGCCAGGGTCGGCGGGGGGGTGCAGTTCTTC.

This chain joins TRBV29-1 and TRBJ1-1, with 8 bases lining up with TRBD1. V gave up 5 bases and J gave up 8 bases; unmatched junction bases: 7. Germline V CDR1 and CDR2: SQVTM, ANQGSEA. The CDR3 is 12 residues long. CDR3: CSVPGQGAEAFF. In nucleotides, the CDR3 is TGCAGCGTTCCAGGACAGGGCGCAGAAGCTTTCTTT.

The V call is TRBV7-7, the J call TRBJ1-1; 9 bases are shared with TRBD1. Losses at the gene ends were 6 bases for V and 3 bases for J; bases not matched to a gene: 2. The V gene's germline CDR1 is SSHAT and CDR2 FNYEAQ (reference sequence). This CDR3 contains 13 residues. The CDR3 region is CASSRDRDTEAFF. The CDR3 nucleotides read TGTGCCAGCAGTCGGGACAGGGACACTGAAGCTTTCTTT.

A few counts support this clone. The genes are TRBV4-3 and TRBJ1-3; D gene ambiguous. The CDR3 runs 18 residues. Germline V CDR1 and CDR2: LGHNA, YSLEER. V lost 0 bases and J 0 bases, leaving 15 bases between the germline ends. The CDR3: CASSQDFRDPSSGNTIYF. The CDR3 bases are TGCGCCAGCAGCCAAGATTTCCGAGATCCGAGCTCTGGAAACACCATATATTTT.

This clone was observed once. The chain links TRBV5-4 to TRBJ1-2; 9 nucleotides align to TRBD1. The CDR3 length is 14 residues. The germline V gene has CDR1 SGHNT and CDR2 YYREEE (reference sequence). V dropped 0 bases and J dropped 5; count of bases not matched to a gene: 2. DNA for the CDR3: TGTGCCAGCAGCTTGGATGGACAGGGGTATGGCTACACCTTC. Translating it yields CASSLDGQGYGYTF.

This clone occurred a few times. The J gene is TRBJ2-5, the V gene TRBV5-1, with D maybe TRBD2 (5 bases). The CDR3 has 13 amino acids. V lost 2 bases, J lost 5 bases, and 10 bases lay in between. In germline, CDR1 is SGHRS, CDR2 YFSETQ. CDR3 DNA sequence: TGCGCCAGCAGCTTCGTCGGGGAGGAGACCCAGTACTTC. Amino acids: CASSFVGEETQYF. Looking up the rest from reference TRBV5-1 and TRBJ2-5 gives the full variable domain: KAGVTQTPRYLIKTRGQQVTLSCSPISGHRSVSWYQQTPGQGLQFLFEYFSETQRNKGNFPGRFSGRQFSNSRSEMNVSTLELGDSALYLCASSFVGEETQYFGPGTRLLVL.

The chain couples TRBV7-9 to TRBJ1-1; D is perhaps TRBD1 (5 bases). CDR1 and CDR2 (germline): SEHNR, FQNEAQ (reference sequence). Deletions cut 6 bases from V and 3 bases from J, with 14 bases between. The CDR3 runs 14 residues. The CDR3 is CASSRGREDTEAFF. The CDR3 nucleotides are TGTGCCAGCAGTCGGGGCCGGGAGGACACTGAAGCTTTCTTT.

The chain couples TRBV9 to TRBJ2-3; perhaps TRBD2 as D (6 bases). This CDR3 is 14 amino acids long. V was clipped by 0 bases and J by 3 bases, with 8 bases between them. Looked up from germline, CDR1 is SGDLS and CDR2 is YYNGEE. In nucleotides, the CDR3 is TGTGCCAGCAGCGTAGGGGGGAGGACAGATACGCAGTATTTT. This encodes CASSVGGRTDTQYF.

This chain connects TRBV7-9 to TRBJ2-2, with 8 bases fitting TRBD2. CDR1 and CDR2 (germline): SEHNR, FQNEAQ (reference sequence). V gave up 4 bases and J gave up 5 bases; unmatched junction bases: 6. The CDR3 runs to 15 residues. As DNA, the CDR3 is TGTGCCAGCAGCTCCTCGGGACTAGGTACCGGGGAGCTGTTTTTT. It encodes CASSSSGLGTGELFF.

The genes are TRBV11-1 and TRBJ2-3, with 9 bases matching TRBD2. The germline gives CDR1 SGHAT, CDR2 FQDESV (reference sequence). Trimming removed 6 bases from V and 1 base from J; junction bases left unmatched: 2. The length of the CDR3 is 14 residues. CDR3 nucleotide sequence: TGTGCCAGCAGAAAGCGGGAGGGCACAGATACGCAGTATTTT. This gives the protein CASRKREGTDTQYF.